The rows below give T cell receptor beta chains drawn from one sample of a study of blood T cell repertoires in COVID-19. Produced via immunoSEQ multiplex PCR; TCRdb's table is partial and in-frame only. The table lists roughly 90,000 clones, around four fifths of them singletons. Sequences were obtained from peripheral blood. The source of these receptors is a man over 45 with acute or convalescent COVID-19. The CDR3 runs from the conserved cysteine through the conserved F or W. D genes are given only for firm matches. Only some rows state a clone size, as once, few, many or a class for expanded clones.

CDR3nt	CDR3aa	d_gene	len	abundance	j_gene	v_gene
TGTGCCAGTTCCCGGGACACCGGGGAGCTGTTTTTT	CASSRDTGELFF	-	12	few	TRBJ2-2	TRBV7-9
TGTGCCAGCAGTACCGGACTAGCGGGGACCGGGGAGCTGTTTTTT	CASSTGLAGTGELFF	TRBD2	15	-	TRBJ2-2	TRBV28
TGTGCCAGCAGCTTAATGGGACTTAACTATGGCTACACCTTC	CASSLMGLNYGYTF	-	14	-	TRBJ1-2	TRBV7-2
TGTGCCAGCAGCCCCCGTGCGACAGGGGGCTCGTACGAGCAGTACTTC	CASSPRATGGSYEQYF	TRBD1	16	-	TRBJ2-7	TRBV7-9
TGCAGCGGCTCCGGTGGGACAGGGGAGGCTCCCTACGAGCAGTACTTC	CSGSGGTGEAPYEQYF	TRBD1	16	-	TRBJ2-7	TRBV29-1
TGTGCCAGCAGCTTGGATCTTACGCAGTATTTT	CASSLDLTQYF	-	11	-	TRBJ2-3	TRBV5-6
TGTGCCAGCAGCCAAGGACAGGGATCCTATAATTCACCCCTCCACTTT	CASSQGQGSYNSPLHF	TRBD1	16	once	TRBJ1-6	TRBV3-1/TRBV3-2
TGCGCCAGCAGCTTGTCACTAGCGGGAGCCTCTGGCGAGCAGTACTTC	CASSLSLAGASGEQYF	TRBD2	16	many	TRBJ2-7	TRBV5-1
TGTGCCAGCAGGTTACCGGGACAGGGGGCGAAGGTTACTGAAGCTTTCTTT	CASRLPGQGAKVTEAFF	TRBD1	17	-	TRBJ1-1	TRBV28
TGTGCCAGCGGAGAGGACAGGGGCCACGAGCAGTACTTC	CASGEDRGHEQYF	TRBD1	13	-	TRBJ2-7	TRBV2
TGTGCCAGCAGCTTATCCCCAACCAGGGTTATGGGCACTGAAGCTTTCTTT	CASSLSPTRVMGTEAFF	-	17	-	TRBJ1-1	TRBV7-2
TGTGCCAGCAGCACCCCCGGCAGGGGAGATACGCAGTATTTT	CASSTPGRGDTQYF	-	14	once	TRBJ2-3	TRBV7-3
TGCGCCAGCAGCCAAGTAAACTCCAGGGTAGGAGGCTACACCTTC	CASSQVNSRVGGYTF	-	15	-	TRBJ1-2	TRBV4-1
TGTGCCAGCAGCTTGTCAGAGAACACTGAAGCTTTCTTT	CASSLSENTEAFF	-	13	few	TRBJ1-1	TRBV7-7
TGTGCCAGCAGTGTCCGCGGGGTTAATGAAAAACTGTTTTTT	CASSVRGVNEKLFF	-	14	-	TRBJ1-4	TRBV2
TGCAGTGAGGGGGCCAACACTGAAGCTTTCTTT	CSEGANTEAFF	TRBD1	11	-	TRBJ1-1	TRBV20-1